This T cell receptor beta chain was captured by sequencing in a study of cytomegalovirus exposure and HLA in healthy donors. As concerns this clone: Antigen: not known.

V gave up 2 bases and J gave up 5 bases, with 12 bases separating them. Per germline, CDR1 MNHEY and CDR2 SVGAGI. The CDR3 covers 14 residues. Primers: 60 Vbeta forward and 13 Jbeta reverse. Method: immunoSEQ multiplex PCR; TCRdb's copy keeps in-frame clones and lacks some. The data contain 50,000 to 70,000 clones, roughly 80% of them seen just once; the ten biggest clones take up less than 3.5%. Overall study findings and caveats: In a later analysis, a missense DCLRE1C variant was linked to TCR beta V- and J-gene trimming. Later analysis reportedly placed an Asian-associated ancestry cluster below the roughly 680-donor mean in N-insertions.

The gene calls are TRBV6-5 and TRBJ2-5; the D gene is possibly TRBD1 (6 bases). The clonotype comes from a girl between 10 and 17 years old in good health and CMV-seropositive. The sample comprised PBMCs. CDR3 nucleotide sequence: TGTGCCAGCAGTTACCGGGGCCAGGGGGAGACCCAGTACTTC. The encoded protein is CASSYRGQGETQYF.